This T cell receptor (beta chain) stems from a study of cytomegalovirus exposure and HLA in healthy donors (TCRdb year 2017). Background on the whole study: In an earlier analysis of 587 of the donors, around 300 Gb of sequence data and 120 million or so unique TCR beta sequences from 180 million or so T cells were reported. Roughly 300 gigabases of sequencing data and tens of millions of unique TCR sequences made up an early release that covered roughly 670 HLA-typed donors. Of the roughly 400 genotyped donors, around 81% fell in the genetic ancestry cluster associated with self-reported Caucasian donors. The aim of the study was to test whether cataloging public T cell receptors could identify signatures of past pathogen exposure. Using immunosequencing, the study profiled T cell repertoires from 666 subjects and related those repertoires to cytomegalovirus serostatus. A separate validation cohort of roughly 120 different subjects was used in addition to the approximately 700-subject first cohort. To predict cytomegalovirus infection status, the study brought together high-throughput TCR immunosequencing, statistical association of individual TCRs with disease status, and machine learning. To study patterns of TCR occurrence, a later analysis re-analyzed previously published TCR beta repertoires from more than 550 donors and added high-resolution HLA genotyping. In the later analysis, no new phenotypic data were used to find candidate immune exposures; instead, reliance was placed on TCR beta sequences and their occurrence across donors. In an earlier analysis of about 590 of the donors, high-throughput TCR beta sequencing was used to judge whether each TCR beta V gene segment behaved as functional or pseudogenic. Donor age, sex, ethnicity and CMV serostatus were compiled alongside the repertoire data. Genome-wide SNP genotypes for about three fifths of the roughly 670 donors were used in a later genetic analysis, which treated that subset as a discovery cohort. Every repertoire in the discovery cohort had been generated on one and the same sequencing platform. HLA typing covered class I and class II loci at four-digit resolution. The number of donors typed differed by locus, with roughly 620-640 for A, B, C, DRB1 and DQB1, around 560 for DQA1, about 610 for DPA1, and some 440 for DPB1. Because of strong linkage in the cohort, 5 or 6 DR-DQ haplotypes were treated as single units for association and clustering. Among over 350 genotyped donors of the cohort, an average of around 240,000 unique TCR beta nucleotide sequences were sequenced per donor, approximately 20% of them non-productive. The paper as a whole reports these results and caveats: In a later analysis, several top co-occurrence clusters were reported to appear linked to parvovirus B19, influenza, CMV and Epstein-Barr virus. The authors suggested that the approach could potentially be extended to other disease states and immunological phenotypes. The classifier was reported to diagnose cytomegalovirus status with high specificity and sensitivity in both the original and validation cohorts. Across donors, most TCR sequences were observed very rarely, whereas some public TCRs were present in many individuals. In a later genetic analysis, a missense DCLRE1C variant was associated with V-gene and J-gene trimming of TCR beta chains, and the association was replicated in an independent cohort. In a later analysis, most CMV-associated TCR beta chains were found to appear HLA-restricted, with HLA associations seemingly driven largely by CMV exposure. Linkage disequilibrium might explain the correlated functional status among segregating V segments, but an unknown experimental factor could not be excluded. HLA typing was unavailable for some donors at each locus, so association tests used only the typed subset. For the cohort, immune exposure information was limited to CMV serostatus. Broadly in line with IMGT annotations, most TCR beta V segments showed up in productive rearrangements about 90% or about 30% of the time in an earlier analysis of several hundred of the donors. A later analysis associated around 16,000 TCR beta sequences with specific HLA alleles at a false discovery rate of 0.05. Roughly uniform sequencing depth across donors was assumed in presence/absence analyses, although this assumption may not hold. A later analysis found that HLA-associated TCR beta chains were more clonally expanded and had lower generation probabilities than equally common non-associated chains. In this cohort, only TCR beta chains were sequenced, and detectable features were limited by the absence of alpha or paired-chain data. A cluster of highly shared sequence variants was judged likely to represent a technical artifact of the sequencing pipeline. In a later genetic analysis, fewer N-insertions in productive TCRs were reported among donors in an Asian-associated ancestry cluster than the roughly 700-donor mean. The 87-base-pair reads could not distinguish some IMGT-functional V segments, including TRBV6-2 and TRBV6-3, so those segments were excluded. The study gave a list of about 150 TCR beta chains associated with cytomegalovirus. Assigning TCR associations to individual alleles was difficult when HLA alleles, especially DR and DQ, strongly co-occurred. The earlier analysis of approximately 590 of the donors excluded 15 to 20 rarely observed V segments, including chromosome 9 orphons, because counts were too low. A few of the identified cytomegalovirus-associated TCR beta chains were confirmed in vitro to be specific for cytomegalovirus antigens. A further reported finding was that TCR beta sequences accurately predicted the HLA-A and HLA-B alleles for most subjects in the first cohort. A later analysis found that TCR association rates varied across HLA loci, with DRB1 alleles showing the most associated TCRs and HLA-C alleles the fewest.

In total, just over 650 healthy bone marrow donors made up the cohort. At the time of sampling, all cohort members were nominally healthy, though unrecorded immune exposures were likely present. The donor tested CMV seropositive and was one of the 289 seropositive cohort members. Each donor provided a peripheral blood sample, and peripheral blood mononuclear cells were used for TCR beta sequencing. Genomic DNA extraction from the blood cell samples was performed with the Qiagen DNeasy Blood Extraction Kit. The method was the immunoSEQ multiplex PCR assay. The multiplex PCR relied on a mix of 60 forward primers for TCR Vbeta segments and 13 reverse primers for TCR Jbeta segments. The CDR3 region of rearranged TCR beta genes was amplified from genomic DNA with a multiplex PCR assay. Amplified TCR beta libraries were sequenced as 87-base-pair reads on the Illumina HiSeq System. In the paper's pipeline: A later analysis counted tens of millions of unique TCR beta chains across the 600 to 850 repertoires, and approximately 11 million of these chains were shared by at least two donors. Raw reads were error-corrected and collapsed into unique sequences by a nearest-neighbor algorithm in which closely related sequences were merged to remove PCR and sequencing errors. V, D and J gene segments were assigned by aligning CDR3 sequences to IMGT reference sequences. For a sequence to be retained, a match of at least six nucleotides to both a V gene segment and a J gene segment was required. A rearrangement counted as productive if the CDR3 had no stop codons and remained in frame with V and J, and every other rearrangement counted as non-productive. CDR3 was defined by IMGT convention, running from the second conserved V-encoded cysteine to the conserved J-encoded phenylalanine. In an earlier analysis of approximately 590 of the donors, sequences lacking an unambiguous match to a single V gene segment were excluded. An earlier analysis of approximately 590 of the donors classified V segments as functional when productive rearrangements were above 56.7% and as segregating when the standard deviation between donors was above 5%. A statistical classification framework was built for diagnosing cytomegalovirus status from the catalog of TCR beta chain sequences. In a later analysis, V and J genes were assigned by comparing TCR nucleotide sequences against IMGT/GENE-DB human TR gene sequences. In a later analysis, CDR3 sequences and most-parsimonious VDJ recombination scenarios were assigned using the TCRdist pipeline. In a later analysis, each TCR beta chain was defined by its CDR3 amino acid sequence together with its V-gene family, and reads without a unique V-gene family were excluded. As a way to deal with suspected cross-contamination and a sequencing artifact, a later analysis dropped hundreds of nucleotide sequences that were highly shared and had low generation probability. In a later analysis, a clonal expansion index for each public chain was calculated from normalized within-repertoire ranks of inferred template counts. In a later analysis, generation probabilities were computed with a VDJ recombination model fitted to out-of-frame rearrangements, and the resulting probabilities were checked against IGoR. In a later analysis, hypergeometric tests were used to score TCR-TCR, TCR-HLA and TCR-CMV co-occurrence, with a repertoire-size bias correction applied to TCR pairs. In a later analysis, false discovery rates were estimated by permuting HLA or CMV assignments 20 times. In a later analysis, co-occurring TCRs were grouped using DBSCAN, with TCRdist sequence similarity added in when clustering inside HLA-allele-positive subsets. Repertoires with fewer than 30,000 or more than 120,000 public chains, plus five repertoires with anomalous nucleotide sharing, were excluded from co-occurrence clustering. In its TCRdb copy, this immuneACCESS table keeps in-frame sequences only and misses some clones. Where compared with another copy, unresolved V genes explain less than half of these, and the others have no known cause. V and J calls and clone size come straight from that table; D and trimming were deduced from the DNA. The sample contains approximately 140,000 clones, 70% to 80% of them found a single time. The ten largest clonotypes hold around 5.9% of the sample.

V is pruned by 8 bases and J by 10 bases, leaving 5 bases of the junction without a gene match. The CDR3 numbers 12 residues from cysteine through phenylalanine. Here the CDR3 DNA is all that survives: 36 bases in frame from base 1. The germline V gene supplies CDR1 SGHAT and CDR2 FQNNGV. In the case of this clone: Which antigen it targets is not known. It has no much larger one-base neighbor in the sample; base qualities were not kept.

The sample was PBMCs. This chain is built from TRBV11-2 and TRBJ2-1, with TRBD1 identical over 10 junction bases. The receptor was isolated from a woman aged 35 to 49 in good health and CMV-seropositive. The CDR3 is CASGTGAAEQFF. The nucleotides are TGTGCCAGCGGGACAGGGGCGGCCGAGCAGTTCTTC.